The subject of this entry is one T cell receptor (beta chain). The antigen remains undetermined. Germline-derived CDR1 and CDR2 are WNHNN and SYGVQD (reference sequence). V lost 5 bases to trimming and J lost 0 bases, with 8 bases between them. The CDR3 is made up of 14 amino acids. The sample's treatment: roughly 19 received Ad26.COV2.S at low or high dose, single or two shots; about 5 received placebo; per-sample allocation not given. At day 63 after the first vaccine or placebo injection, samples were drawn. TCRdb's copy holds only in-frame clones and misses some; the assay was immunoSEQ multiplex PCR. The table includes about 400,000 clones, more than 85% detected once. This sample stems from a study of Ad26.COV2.S vaccination and SARS-CoV-2 variants. Study conclusions and caveats: Vaccine and placebo recipients had similar non-spike TCR breadth.

The source material was peripheral blood, sampled in a trial of Ad26.COV2.S vaccine versus placebo. V usage is TRBV10-1 and J usage is TRBJ1-3; D remains unclear. The clonotype originates from a person between 18 and 60 years old who received the Ad26.COV2.S COVID-19 vaccine or a placebo. The CDR3 DNA reads as TGCGCCAGCAGTCCAGACATCTCTGGAAACACCATATATTTT. As protein: CASSPDISGNTIYF.